Shown below are 19 T cell receptor beta chains from a single sample sequenced in a study of regulatory T cells in long-lasting Graves disease. The time point: newly diagnosed GD, antithyroid drugs for less than 3 months. RNA from PBMCs was the source of the TCR library. The authors built TCR beta libraries using iRepertoire HTBI primers and Arm-PCR of CDR3 regions. TCRdb called the multiplex PCR reads again in MiXCR, with one record for every CDR3 protein. The table shows 360,000 or so distinct CDR3 sequences, with around 15% occurring only once. This sample also belongs to another study, concerning T cells in Graves' hyperthyroidism and ophthalmopathy.

The sample here was peripheral blood mononuclear cells (PBMCs), taken at new diagnosis, from a patient treated with antithyroid drugs. Receptor source: a man between 35 and 55 years old with Graves disease.

For this clonotype: One end of the junction is discordant with germline, which a read error may explain. The chain's CDR3 is CAGSYLAGGETQYF. CDR3 coding DNA: TGTGCCGGCAGTTATCTAGCGGGGGGAGAGACCCAGTACTTC. V is TRBV27 and J is TRBJ2-5; 11 bases align to TRBD2. This CDR3 comprises 14 residues. Germline V lookup: CDR1 MNHEY, CDR2 SMNVEV (reference sequence).

This clonotype was observed at least ten times. This chain links TRBV2 with TRBJ1-5, with 11 bases lining up with TRBD1. There are 15 residues in the CDR3. Trimming removed 6 bases from V and 1 base from J; junction bases left unmatched: 2. Germline CDR1 SNHLY, CDR2 FYNNEI. CDR3: CASRDRGLSNQPQHF. CDR3 coding DNA: TGTGCCAGCAGGGACAGGGGGCTGAGCAATCAGCCCCAGCATTTT.

This clonotype was detected ten times or more. The J gene is TRBJ1-5, the V gene TRBV2; weak D call: TRBD1 (6 bases). Germline V gene sequence: CDR1 SNHLY, CDR2 FYNNEI. The germline V and J ends were trimmed by 6 bases and 7 bases, with 16 bases remaining between them. The CDR3 contains 14 residues. CDR3 amino acids: CASSQLQGGQPQHF. In DNA form, the CDR3 reads TGTGCCAGCAGCCAGTTACAGGGTGGGCAGCCCCAGCATTTT.

This clonotype occurred once. This may be a read error, as it is one base from a much larger clone. The chain joins TRBV3-1 to TRBJ2-1, with TRBD2 matching 12 bases. Germline-derived CDR1 and CDR2 are LGHDT and YNNKEL (reference sequence). The J segment lost 11 bases and the V segment lost 0 bases, leaving 11 bases of the junction unmatched. The CDR3 is 17 residues long. CDR3 in amino acids: CASSQDMLAGGLNKQFF. For the CDR3, the DNA is TGTGCCAGCAGCCAAGACATGCTAGCGGGGGGGCTTAATAAGCAGTTCTTC.

The table lists this clonotype with many counts. The chain couples TRBV2 to TRBJ2-7; D remains unclear. Trimming shortened V by 2 bases and J by 6 bases, and 2 bases separated the two germline ends. Germline loops: CDR1 SNHLY, CDR2 FYNNEI. The CDR3 runs 10 residues. The CDR3 is CASSEIEQYF. CDR3 bases: TGTGCCAGCAGTGAAATCGAGCAGTACTTC.

This clonotype was counted a few times. This chain links TRBV20-1 with TRBJ2-4; D possibly corresponds to TRBD2 (5 bases). Per the germline V gene, CDR1 is DFQATT and CDR2 is SNEGSKA (reference sequence). The length of the CDR3 is 18 residues. The V and J ends lost 0 bases and 1 base respectively, with 19 bases between them. CDR3 amino acids: CSARDIEEVIRAKNIQYF. DNA for the CDR3: TGCAGTGCTAGAGATATCGAGGAGGTAATCAGGGCCAAAAACATTCAGTACTTC.

This clonotype appeared a few times. The V and J genes are TRBV10-2 and TRBJ2-7; a weak D match, TRBD2 (5 bases). The CDR3 loop spans 14 amino acids. CDR1 is WSHSY and CDR2 is SAAADI in the germline V gene. Between the trimmed V and J ends, which lost 3 bases and 4 bases, there was a span of 13 bases. This CDR3 is CASSETGAVYEQYF. The CDR3 DNA reads TGCGCCAGCAGTGAAACCGGAGCGGTTTACGAGCAGTACTTC.

This clonotype was seen at least ten times. An end of the junction differs from the germline gene, which may be a read error. The chain uses TRBV6-1 and TRBJ1-1; D is unclear. Germline V gene sequence: CDR1 MNHNS, CDR2 SASEGT. The CDR3 has 14 amino acids. As DNA, the CDR3 is TGTGCCAGCGGTGAGACAAAGATGAACACTGAAGCTTTCTTT. This gives the protein CASGETKMNTEAFF.

This clonotype has more than one count but fewer than ten. This sequence joins TRBV27 and TRBJ2-1; 14 bases line up with TRBD2. The germline CDR1 and CDR2 sequences are MNHEY and SMNVEV (reference sequence). This CDR3 spans 17 amino acids. V lost 4 bases and J lost 5; bases outside the gene matches: 7. The CDR3 region is CASSYVPGLAGDNEQFF. As DNA, the CDR3 is TGTGCCAGCAGTTATGTTCCGGGACTAGCGGGGGACAATGAGCAGTTCTTC.

This clonotype was seen repeatedly, ten times or more. The chain links TRBV3-1 to TRBJ2-1; 10 bases are shared with TRBD1. Germline V gives CDR1 LGHDT, CDR2 YNNKEL (reference sequence). This CDR3 contains 15 residues. V lost 2 bases to trimming and J lost 5 bases; unmatched junction nucleotides: 3. CDR3 nucleotides: TGTGCCAGCAGCCAAAAGGACAGGGGGAACAATGAGCAGTTCTTC. Residues: CASSQKDRGNNEQFF.

This clonotype came up many times. The chain uses TRBV28 and TRBJ2-5, with 7 bases lining up with TRBD1. Germline CDR1 reads MDHEN; CDR2 reads SYDVKM. The CDR3 length is 14 residues. V lost 6 bases, J lost 1 base, and 5 bases stayed unmatched. As DNA, the CDR3 is TGTGCCAGCAGCCAGGGACAGCCCCAAGAGACCCAGTACTTC. Protein product: CASSQGQPQETQYF.

This clonotype has at least ten counts. This chain connects TRBV18 to TRBJ2-1; 9 nucleotides align to TRBD2. The CDR3 is made up of 15 amino acids. Germline V gives CDR1 KGHSH, CDR2 LQKENI. The V gene end was trimmed by 0 bases and the J gene end by 9 bases; junction bases not matched to a gene: 6. This chain's CDR3 is CASSPPGLASGEQFF. The CDR3 DNA sequence: TGTGCCAGCTCACCACCGGGACTAGCCTCGGGTGAGCAGTTCTTC.

This clonotype was detected many times. DNA for the CDR3: TGTGCCACCCAAGGACTAGCGTTGGACAATGAGCAGTTCTTC. This sequence encodes CATQGLALDNEQFF. The rearrangement links TRBV24-1 to TRBJ2-1, with 9 bases fitting TRBD2. Unmatched junction bases numbered 7, after V lost 9 bases and J lost 5 bases. CDR3 length: 14 residues. CDR1 KGHDR and CDR2 SFDVKD come from the germline V gene.

V gene TRBV5-1 combines with J gene TRBJ1-1; D perhaps matches TRBD1 (6 bases). Germline CDR1 and CDR2: SGHRS and YFSETQ. This CDR3 is 14 amino acids long. V lost 4 bases, J lost 2 bases, and 12 bases lay in between. CDR3 nucleotides: TGCGCCAGCAGCATCCAACAGGGAAACACTGAAGCTTTCTTT. It encodes CASSIQQGNTEAFF.

This clonotype came up many times. V usage is TRBV11-2 and J usage is TRBJ2-5; D remains ambiguous. Germline lookup yields CDR1 SGHAT and CDR2 FQNNGV. The CDR3 consists of 17 residues. Trimming pared 0 bases from V and 6 bases from J, leaving 20 bases between. CDR3 sequence (DNA): TGTGCCAGCAGCTTAGAATTTTCGGTGGCCCCAAGAAAGACCCAGTACTTC. Its protein is CASSLEFSVAPRKTQYF.

This clonotype was counted ten times or more. V is TRBV5-4 and J is TRBJ1-2; D is unclear. V dropped 4 bases and J dropped 4 bases, with 17 bases sitting between them. The CDR3 length is 15 residues. Germline values: CDR1 SGHNT, CDR2 YYREEE (reference sequence). The CDR3 nucleotides read TGTGCCAGCAGCCTTTCACGGACGGGAGGCTATGGCTACACCTTC. This translates into CASSLSRTGGYGYTF.

This clonotype has a count of ten or more. The chain has TRBV5-1 and TRBJ2-3; 9 bases fit TRBD1. Germline CDR1 is SGHRS and CDR2 is YFSETQ. Trimming removed 4 bases from V and 3 bases from J; junction bases left unmatched: 3. This CDR3 has 14 amino acids. The CDR3 spells CASSPGQGTDTQYF. The CDR3 coding sequence is TGCGCCAGCAGCCCCGGACAGGGGACAGATACGCAGTATTTT.

This clonotype has a handful of counts. The chain carries TRBV20-1 and TRBJ1-6, with 8 positions matching TRBD1. V dropped 3 bases and J dropped 9; count of bases not matched to a gene: 10. This CDR3 spans 15 amino acids. Germline V lookup: CDR1 DFQATT, CDR2 SNEGSKA (reference sequence). CDR3 coding DNA: TGCAGTGCTAGCCTCCAGGGGGCGCGGAGTTCACCCCTCCACTTT. Its protein is CSASLQGARSSPLHF.

This clonotype came up many times. The chain joins TRBV6-1 to TRBJ1-1, with 7 bases that match TRBD1. The CDR3 consists of 14 residues. V lost 3 bases, J lost 4 bases, and 5 bases stayed unmatched. Looked up from germline, CDR1 is MNHNS and CDR2 is SASEGT. CDR3 in amino acids: CASSERGPSTEAFF. Here the CDR3 DNA reads TGTGCCAGCAGTGAGAGGGGGCCCAGCACTGAAGCTTTCTTT.